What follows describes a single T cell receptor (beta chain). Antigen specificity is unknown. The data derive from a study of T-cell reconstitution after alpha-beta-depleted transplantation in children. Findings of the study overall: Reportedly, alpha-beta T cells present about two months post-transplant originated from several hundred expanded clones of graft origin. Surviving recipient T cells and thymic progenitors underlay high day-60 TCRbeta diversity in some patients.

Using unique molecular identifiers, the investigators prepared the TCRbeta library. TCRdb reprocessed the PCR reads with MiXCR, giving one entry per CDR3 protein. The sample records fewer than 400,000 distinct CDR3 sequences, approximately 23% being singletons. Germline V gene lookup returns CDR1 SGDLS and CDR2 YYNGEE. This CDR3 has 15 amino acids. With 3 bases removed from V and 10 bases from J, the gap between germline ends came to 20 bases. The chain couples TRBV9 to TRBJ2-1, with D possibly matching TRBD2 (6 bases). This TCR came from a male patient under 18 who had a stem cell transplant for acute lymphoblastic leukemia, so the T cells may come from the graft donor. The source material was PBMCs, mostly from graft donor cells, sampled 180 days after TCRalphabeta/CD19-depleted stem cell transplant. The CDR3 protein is CASSALLVGRPEQFF. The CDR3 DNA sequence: TGTGCCAGCAGCGCCCTACTTGTGGGGAGGCCGGAGCAGTTCTTC.